This is a list of T cell receptor beta chains from one sample in a study of cytomegalovirus exposure and HLA in healthy donors. The data were produced by immunoSEQ multiplex PCR, yet TCRdb's version contains in-frame clones alone and is incomplete. Among more than 150,000 clones listed, around 85% were seen once. The sample consisted of PBMCs. Source of these receptors: a middle-aged man in good health and CMV-seronegative. CDR3s include the opening cysteine and the closing phenylalanine or tryptophan. D genes are given only for firm matches. Size values are once, few and many counts, or a class for expanded clones, and some rows have none.

V gene	J gene	D gene	clone size	CDR3 DNA	CDR3 protein
TRBV7-2	TRBJ1-2	TRBD1	.	TGTGCCAGCAGCGCCGCCACAGGGGGGAACTATGGCTACACCTTC	CASSAATGGNYGYTF
TRBV19	TRBJ2-7	TRBD2	.	TGTGCCAGTAGTTCCGGGACTAGCGGGTGGTACGAGCAGTACTTC	CASSSGTSGWYEQYF
TRBV6-6	TRBJ1-6	.	.	TGTGCCAGCAGTTACTCAGCTCATTCACCCCTCCACTTT	CASSYSAHSPLHF
TRBV28	TRBJ1-2	.	.	TGTGCCGGTAGCGGGGGGGGGAATGGCTACACCTTC	CAGSGGGNGYTF
TRBV5-1	TRBJ1-1	TRBD1	.	TGCGCCAGCAGTTTAGACAGGGATCCGACCTTT	CASSLDRDPTF
TRBV7-2	TRBJ1-1	.	.	TGTGCCAGCAGCTCGACACCCGGTGCTGAAGCTTTCTTT	CASSSTPGAEAFF
TRBV5-5	TRBJ2-3	TRBD2	.	TGTGCCAGCAGCTTGGGCGGGGGGGGCACAGATACGCAGTATTTT	CASSLGGGGTDTQYF
TRBV9	TRBJ1-2	TRBD1	.	TGTGCCAGCAGCGATCCCGGACAGGGAAACTATGGCTACACCTTC	CASSDPGQGNYGYTF
TRBV2	TRBJ2-7	.	.	TGTGCCAGCATGGCAGGCCAGGGAGGCTACGAGCAGTACTTC	CASMAGQGGYEQYF
TRBV10-3	TRBJ1-5	.	.	TGTGTCACTGCGACGCCAGGCGGGCAGCCCCAGCATTTT	CVTATPGGQPQHF
TRBV30	TRBJ1-5	TRBD1	.	TGTGCCTGGAGTGTAAGGGGGCATCAGCCCCAGCATTTT	CAWSVRGHQPQHF
TRBV19	TRBJ1-2	.	.	TGTGCCAGTAGTATAGAAATAAACTATAACTATGGCTACACCTTC	CASSIEINYNYGYTF
TRBV19	TRBJ2-5	TRBD2	.	TGTGCCAGTAGTATTCGCACTAGCGGGGGTGAGACCCAGTACTTC	CASSIRTSGGETQYF
TRBV11-3	TRBJ2-5	.	.	TGTGCCAGCAGCCACTGGAACCGGGGGACCCAGTACTTC	CASSHWNRGTQYF
TRBV19	TRBJ2-1	TRBD2	once	TGTGCCAGTAGTATAGATGCGCAGCGGGGGTACAATGAGCAGTTCTTC	CASSIDAQRGYNEQFF
TRBV5-5	TRBJ1-3	.	.	TGTGCCAGCAGCTTGGGGGGACTTGGAAACACCATATATTTT	CASSLGGLGNTIYF
TRBV5-1	TRBJ1-1	.	.	TGCGCCAGCAGCTTGGCACAGAACACTGAAGCTTTCTTT	CASSLAQNTEAFF
TRBV2	TRBJ1-2	.	few	TGTGCCAGCAGTGAATATGGGAGAAATGGCTACACCTTC	CASSEYGRNGYTF
TRBV13	TRBJ2-3	.	.	TGTGCCAGCAGCCTCCTTTCTTCCCTCCTTAGCACAGATACGCAGTATTTT	CASSLLSSLLSTDTQYF
TRBV15	TRBJ1-6	.	.	TGTGCCACCAGCAGAGATTTCGAGGGACCCCTCCACTTT	CATSRDFEGPLHF
TRBV27	TRBJ1-2	TRBD1	once	TGTGCCAGCAGCTCGGACCCGGACAGGGCTTATGGCTACACCTTC	CASSSDPDRAYGYTF
TRBV27	TRBJ1-1	.	.	TGTGCCAGCAGTTTGGCAGGGATCCCGGTTGAAGCTTTCTTT	CASSLAGIPVEAFF
TRBV19	TRBJ1-3	.	.	TGTGCCAGTAGTATTCAAGTAAGCCTCTCTGGAAACACCATATATTTT	CASSIQVSLSGNTIYF
TRBV7-3	TRBJ2-3	TRBD1	.	TGTGCCAGCAGTCGACAGGGGGCTGGAATTGATACGCAGTATTTT	CASSRQGAGIDTQYF
TRBV21-1	TRBJ2-2	.	.	TGTGCCAGCAGAGATGGGGGGAGATCCGGGGAGCTGTTTTTT	CASRDGGRSGELFF
TRBV11-2	TRBJ2-3	TRBD2	.	TGTGCCAGCAGCTTAGCCCGGACTAGGGGAGATACGCAGTATTTT	CASSLARTRGDTQYF
TRBV19	TRBJ1-1	TRBD1	.	TGTGCCAGTAGTATAGCAGGGGGCACTGAAGCTTTCTTT	CASSIAGGTEAFF
TRBV4-3	TRBJ2-7	.	.	TGCGCCAGCAGCCAAGTTCGAGGGTATATCGACGAGCAGTACTTC	CASSQVRGYIDEQYF
TRBV30	TRBJ2-6	.	.	TGTGCCTGGGGCGGGGCGGGACCGGGGGCCAACGTCCTGACTTTC	CAWGGAGPGANVLTF
TRBV4-1	TRBJ1-4	.	.	TGCGCCAGCAGCCGTTCTCGGGGGACCAATGAAAAACTGTTTTTT	CASSRSRGTNEKLFF
TRBV4-2	TRBJ2-1	.	.	TGTGCCAGCAGCCAAGGGGGCAGGGTGAGATACAATGAGCAGTTCTTC	CASSQGGRVRYNEQFF
TRBV6-5	TRBJ1-2	TRBD1	.	TGTGCCAGCAGAGTACAGGGGGTGAACGACTACACCTTC	CASRVQGVNDYTF
TRBV4-2	TRBJ1-2	.	few	TGTGCCAGCAGCCAAGAGTTCACACCCCTTCCTAACTATGGCTACACCTTC	CASSQEFTPLPNYGYTF
TRBV5-1	TRBJ2-2	.	.	TGCGCCAGCAGCTTGGGGGGCGGAAGGACCGGGGAGCTGTTTTTT	CASSLGGGRTGELFF
TRBV5-6	TRBJ2-3	TRBD2	once	TGTGCCAGCAGCCTGGAGAGCGGGGTTCGCACAGATACGCAGTATTTT	CASSLESGVRTDTQYF
TRBV21-1	TRBJ1-3	.	.	TGTGCCAGCCGAGCCCAGACAGGACAATCTGGAAACACCATATATTTT	CASRAQTGQSGNTIYF
TRBV5-4	TRBJ2-5	TRBD1	.	TGTGCCAGCAGCTTGGGGGACAGGGAGCACGAGACCCAGTACTTC	CASSLGDREHETQYF
TRBV7-8	TRBJ2-7	TRBD2	.	TGTGCCAGCAGCTTAGCCCCGCGACTAGCGGGGGCGAGGGAGCAGTACTTC	CASSLAPRLAGAREQYF
TRBV11-3	TRBJ1-2	.	.	TGTGCCAGCAGCTTAGTTATCGGCTACACCTTC	CASSLVIGYTF
TRBV7-2	TRBJ2-1	.	.	TGTGCCAGCAGCTTGGGGGGGCCGTCCTACAATGAGCAGTTCTTC	CASSLGGPSYNEQFF
TRBV10-1	TRBJ1-1	.	.	TGCGCCAGTAAACCGAACGACAGGCCGAACACTGAAGCTTTCTTT	CASKPNDRPNTEAFF
TRBV27	TRBJ2-3	TRBD2	few	TGTGCCAGCAGCCCCGAGGGCGGGGGGTTTGATACGCAGTATTTT	CASSPEGGGFDTQYF
TRBV18	TRBJ1-5	TRBD1	.	TGTGCCAGCTCGACAGGGGAGAATCAGCCCCAGCATTTT	CASSTGENQPQHF
TRBV9	TRBJ2-1	.	.	TGTGCCAGCAGCGCATGGATGGCGGCGGAGGACAATGAGCAGTTCTTC	CASSAWMAAEDNEQFF